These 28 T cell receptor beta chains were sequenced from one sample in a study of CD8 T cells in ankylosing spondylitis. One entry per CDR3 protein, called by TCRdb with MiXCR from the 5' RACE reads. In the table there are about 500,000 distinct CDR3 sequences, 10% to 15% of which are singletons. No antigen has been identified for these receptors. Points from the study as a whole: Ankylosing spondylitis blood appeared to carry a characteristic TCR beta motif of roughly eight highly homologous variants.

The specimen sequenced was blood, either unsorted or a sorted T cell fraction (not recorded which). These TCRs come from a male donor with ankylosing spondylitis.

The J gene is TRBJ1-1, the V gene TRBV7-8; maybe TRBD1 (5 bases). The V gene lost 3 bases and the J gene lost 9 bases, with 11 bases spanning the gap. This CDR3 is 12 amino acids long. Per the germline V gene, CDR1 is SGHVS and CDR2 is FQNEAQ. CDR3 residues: CASSLVRDQAFF. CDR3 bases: TGTGCCAGCAGCTTGGTCCGGGACCAAGCTTTCTTT.

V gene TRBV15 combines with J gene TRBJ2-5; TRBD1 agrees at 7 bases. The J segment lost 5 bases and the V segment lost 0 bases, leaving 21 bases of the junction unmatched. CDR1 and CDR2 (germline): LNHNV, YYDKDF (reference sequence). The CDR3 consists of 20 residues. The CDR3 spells CATSRDSNLGTESLWETQYF. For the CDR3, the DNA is TGTGCCACCAGCAGAGATAGTAATCTGGGGACAGAAAGCCTTTGGGAGACCCAGTACTTC.

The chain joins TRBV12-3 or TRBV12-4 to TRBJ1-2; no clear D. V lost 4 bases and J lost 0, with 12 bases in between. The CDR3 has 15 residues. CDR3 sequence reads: CASSSLELANYGYTF. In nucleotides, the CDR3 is TGTGCCAGCAGTTCTTTAGAGTTAGCTAACTATGGCTACACCTTC.

CDR3 protein: CASSKQGNTDTQYF. CDR3 nucleotides: TGTGCCAGCAGTAAACAGGGCAACACAGATACGCAGTATTTT. The rearrangement links TRBV2 to TRBJ2-3; a possible D gene is TRBD1 (6 bases). CDR1 and CDR2 from the germline V gene are SNHLY and FYNNEI. The ends were cut back, 5 bases at V and 2 bases at J, with 11 bases in the middle. The CDR3 is 14 amino acids.

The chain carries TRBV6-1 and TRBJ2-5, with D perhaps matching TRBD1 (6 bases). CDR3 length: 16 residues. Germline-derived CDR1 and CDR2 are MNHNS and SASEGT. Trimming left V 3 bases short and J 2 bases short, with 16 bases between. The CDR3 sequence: CASSDPSQGSQETQYF. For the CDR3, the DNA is TGTGCCAGCAGTGACCCGTCGCAGGGGAGTCAAGAGACCCAGTACTTC.

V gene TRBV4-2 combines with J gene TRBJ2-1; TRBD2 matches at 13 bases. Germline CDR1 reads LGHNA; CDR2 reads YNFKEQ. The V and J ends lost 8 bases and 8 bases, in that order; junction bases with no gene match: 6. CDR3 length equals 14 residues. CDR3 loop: CASARGLAGHEQFF. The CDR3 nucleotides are TGTGCCAGCGCCAGGGGACTAGCGGGGCATGAGCAGTTCTTC.

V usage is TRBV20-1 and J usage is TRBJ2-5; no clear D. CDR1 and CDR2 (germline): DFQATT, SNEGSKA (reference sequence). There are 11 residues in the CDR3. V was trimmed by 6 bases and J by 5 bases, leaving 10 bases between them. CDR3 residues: CSAPTGETQYF. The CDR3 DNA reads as TGCAGTGCCCCCACTGGGGAGACCCAGTACTTC.

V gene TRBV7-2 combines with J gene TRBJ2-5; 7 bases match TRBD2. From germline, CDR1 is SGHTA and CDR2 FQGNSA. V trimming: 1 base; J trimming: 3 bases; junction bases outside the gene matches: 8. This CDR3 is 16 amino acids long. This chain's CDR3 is CASSLVGRAGEETQYF. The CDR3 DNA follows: TGTGCCAGCAGCTTAGTTGGCCGTGCGGGAGAAGAGACCCAGTACTTC.

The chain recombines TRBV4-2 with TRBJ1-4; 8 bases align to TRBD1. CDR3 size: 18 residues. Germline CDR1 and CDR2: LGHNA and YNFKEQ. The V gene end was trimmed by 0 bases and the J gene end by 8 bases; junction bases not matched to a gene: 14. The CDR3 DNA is TGTGCCAGCAGCCAAGATCTTGTTCGGACAGGGTGGCAAGAAAAACTGTTTTTT. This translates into CASSQDLVRTGWQEKLFF.

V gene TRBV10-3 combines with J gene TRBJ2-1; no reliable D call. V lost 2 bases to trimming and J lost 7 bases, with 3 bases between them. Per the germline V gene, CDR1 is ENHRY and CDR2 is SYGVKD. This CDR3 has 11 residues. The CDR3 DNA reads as TGTGCCATCAGTGAGGCGAATGAGCAGTTCTTC. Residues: CAISEANEQFF.

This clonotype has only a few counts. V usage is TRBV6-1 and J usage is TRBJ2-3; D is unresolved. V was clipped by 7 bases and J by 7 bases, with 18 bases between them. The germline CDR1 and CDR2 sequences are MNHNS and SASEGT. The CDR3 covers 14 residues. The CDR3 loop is CASTTSPSQNTQYF. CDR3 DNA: TGTGCCAGCACTACATCCCCATCCCAGAATACGCAGTATTTT.

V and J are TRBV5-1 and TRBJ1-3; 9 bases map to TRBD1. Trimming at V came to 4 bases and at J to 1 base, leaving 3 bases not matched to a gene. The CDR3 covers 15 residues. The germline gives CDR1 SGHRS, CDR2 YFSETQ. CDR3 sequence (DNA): TGCGCCAGCAGCGACGGGACAGGGTCTGGAAACACCATATATTTT. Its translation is CASSDGTGSGNTIYF.

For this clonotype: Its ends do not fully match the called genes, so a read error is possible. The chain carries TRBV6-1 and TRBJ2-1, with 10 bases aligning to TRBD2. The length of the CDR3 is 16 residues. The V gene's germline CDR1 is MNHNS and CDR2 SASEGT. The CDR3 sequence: CTSSPPLAGANYEQFF. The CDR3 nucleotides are TGTACCAGCAGCCCTCCCCTAGCGGGAGCTAACTATGAGCAGTTCTTC.

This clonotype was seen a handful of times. As DNA, the CDR3 is TGTGCCAGCAGCTTAAACCTGTACCAAGAGACCCAGTACTTC. It is translated as CASSLNLYQETQYF. This chain links TRBV7-7 with TRBJ2-5; D remains ambiguous. Germline assignment: CDR1 SSHAT and CDR2 FNYEAQ (reference sequence). V was pared by 2 bases and J by 0 bases, with 7 bases between. This CDR3 is 14 amino acids long.

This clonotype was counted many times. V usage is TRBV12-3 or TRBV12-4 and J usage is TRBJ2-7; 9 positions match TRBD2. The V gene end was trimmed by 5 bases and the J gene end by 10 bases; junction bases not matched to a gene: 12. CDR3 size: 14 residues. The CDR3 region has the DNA TGTGCCAGCAGTCCATCGGGTAGCGGGAGAGAACAGTACGTC. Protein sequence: CASSPSGSGREQYV.

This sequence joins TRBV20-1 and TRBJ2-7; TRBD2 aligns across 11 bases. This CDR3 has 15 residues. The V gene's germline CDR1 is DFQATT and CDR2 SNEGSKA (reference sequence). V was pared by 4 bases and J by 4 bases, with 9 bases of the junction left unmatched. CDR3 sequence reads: CSATRRLAGFYEQYF. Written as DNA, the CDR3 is TGCAGTGCTACCCGAAGACTAGCGGGGTTTTACGAGCAGTACTTC.

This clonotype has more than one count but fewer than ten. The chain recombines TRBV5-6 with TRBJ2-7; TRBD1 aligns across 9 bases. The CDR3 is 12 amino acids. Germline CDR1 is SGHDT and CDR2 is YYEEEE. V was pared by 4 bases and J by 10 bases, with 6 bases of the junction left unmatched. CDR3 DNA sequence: TGTGCCAGCAGCATGGGACAGGGTTATCAGTACGTC. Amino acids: CASSMGQGYQYV.

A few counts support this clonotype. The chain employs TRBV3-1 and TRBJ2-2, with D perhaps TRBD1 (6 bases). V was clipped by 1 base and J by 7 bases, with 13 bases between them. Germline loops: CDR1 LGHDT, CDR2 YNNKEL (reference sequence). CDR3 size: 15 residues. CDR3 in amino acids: CASSQAGQFGGELFF. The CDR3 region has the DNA TGTGCCAGCAGCCAAGCCGGACAGTTCGGCGGGGAGCTGTTTTTT. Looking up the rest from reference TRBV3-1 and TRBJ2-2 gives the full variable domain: DTAVSQTPKYLVTQMGNDKSIKCEQNLGHDTMYWYKQDSKKFLKIMFSYNNKELIINETVPNRFSPKSPDKAHLNLHINSLELGDSAVYFCASSQAGQFGGELFFGEGSRLTVL.

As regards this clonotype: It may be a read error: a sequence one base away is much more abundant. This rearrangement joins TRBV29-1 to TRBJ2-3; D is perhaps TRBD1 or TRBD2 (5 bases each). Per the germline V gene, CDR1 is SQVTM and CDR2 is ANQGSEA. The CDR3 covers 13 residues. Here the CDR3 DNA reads TGCAGCGTGGAAGGGACGTCCACAGATATGCAGTATTTT. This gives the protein CSVEGTSTDMQYF.

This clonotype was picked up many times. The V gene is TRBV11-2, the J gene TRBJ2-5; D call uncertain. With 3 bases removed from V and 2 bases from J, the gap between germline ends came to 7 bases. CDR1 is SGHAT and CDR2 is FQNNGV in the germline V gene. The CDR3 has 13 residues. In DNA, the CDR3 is TGTGCCAGCAGCTTTCAACAGCAAGAGACCCAGTACTTC. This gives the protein CASSFQQQETQYF. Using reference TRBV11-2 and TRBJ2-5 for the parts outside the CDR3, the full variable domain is EAGVAQSPRYKIIEKRQSVAFWCNPISGHATLYWYQQILGQGPKLLIQFQNNGVVDDSQLPKDRFSAERLKGVDSTLKIQPAKLEDSAVYLCASSFQQQETQYFGPGTRLLVL.

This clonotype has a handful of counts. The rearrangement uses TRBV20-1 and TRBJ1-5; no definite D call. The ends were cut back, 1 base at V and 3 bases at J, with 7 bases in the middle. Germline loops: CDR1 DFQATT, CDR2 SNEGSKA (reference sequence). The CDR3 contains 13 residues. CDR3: CSARVRDNQPQHF. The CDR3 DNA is TGCAGTGCTAGAGTCAGAGACAATCAGCCCCAGCATTTT.

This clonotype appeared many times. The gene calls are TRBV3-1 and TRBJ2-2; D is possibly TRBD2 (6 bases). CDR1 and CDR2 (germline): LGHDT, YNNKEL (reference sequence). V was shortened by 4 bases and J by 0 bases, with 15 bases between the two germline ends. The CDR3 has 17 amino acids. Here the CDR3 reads CASSLLWGESNTGELFF. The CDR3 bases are TGTGCCAGCAGCCTTCTTTGGGGGGAGTCGAACACCGGGGAGCTGTTTTTT. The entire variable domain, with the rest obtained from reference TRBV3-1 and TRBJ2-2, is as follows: DTAVSQTPKYLVTQMGNDKSIKCEQNLGHDTMYWYKQDSKKFLKIMFSYNNKELIINETVPNRFSPKSPDKAHLNLHINSLELGDSAVYFCASSLLWGESNTGELFFGEGSRLTVL.

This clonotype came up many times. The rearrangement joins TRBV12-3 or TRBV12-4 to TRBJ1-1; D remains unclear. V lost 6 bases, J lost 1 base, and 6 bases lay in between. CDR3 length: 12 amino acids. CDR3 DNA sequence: TGTGCCAGCAGGGCGGGGAACACTGAAGCTTTCTTT. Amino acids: CASRAGNTEAFF.

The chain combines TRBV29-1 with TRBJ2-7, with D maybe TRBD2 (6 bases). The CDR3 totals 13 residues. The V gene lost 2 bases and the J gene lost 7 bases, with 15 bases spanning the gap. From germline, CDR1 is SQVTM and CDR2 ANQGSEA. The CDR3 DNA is TGCAGCGTTGAACAACAGGCGGCGGGGGAGCAGTACTTC. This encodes CSVEQQAAGEQYF.

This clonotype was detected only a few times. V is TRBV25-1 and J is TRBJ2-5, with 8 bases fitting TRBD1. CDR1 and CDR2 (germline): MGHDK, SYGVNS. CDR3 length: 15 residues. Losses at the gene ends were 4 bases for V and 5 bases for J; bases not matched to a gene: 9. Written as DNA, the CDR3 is TGTGCCAGCAGTGTGGCAGGGGGCTTCGGGGAGACCCAGTACTTC. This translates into CASSVAGGFGETQYF.

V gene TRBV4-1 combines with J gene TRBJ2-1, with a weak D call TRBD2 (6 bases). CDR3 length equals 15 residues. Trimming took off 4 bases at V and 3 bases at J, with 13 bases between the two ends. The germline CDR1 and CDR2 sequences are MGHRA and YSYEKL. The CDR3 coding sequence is TGCGCCAGCAGCCCCACCGGGACTCACTACAATGAGCAGTTCTTC. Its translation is CASSPTGTHYNEQFF.

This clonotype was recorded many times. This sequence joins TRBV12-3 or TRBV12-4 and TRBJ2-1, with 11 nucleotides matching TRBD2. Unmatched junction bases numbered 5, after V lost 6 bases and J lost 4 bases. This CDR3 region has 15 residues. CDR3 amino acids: CASSRRLAGYNEQFF. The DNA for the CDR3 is TGTGCCAGCAGCCGCAGACTAGCGGGATACAATGAGCAGTTCTTC.

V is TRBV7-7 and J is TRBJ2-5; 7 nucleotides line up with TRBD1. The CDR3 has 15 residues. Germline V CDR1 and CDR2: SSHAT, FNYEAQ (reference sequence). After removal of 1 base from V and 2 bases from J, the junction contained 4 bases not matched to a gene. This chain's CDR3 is CASSLGPTGQETQYF. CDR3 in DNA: TGTGCCAGCAGCTTAGGCCCGACAGGGCAAGAGACCCAGTACTTC.